Shown below are 22 T cell receptor beta chains from a single sample sequenced in a study of patients and donors after allogeneic stem cell transplantation. TCRdb called the RT-PCR reads again in MiXCR, with one record for every CDR3 protein. The table includes approximately 410,000 distinct CDR3 sequences, more than 15% detected once. Sequenced material: blood, either unsorted or a sorted T cell fraction (not recorded which). The receptors were sampled from a human donor who was either an allogeneic HSCT recipient or a stem cell or donor lymphocyte infusion donor (not recorded which). It is not recorded whose cells these are; they may come from a transplant donor.

The chain is built from TRBV12-3 or TRBV12-4 and TRBJ1-3, with D possibly being TRBD1 (5 bases). Trimming left V 6 bases short and J 4 bases short, with 13 bases between. The CDR3 contains 14 residues. The CDR3 spells CASRSGGSGNTIYF. DNA for the CDR3: TGTGCCAGCAGATCTGGGGGATCAGGAAACACCATATATTTT.

This clonotype occurred a few times. V usage is TRBV11-2 and J usage is TRBJ1-6, with a weak D call TRBD1 (5 bases). This CDR3 region has 19 residues. Between the trimmed V and J ends, which lost 0 bases and 4 bases, there was a span of 19 bases. Per germline, CDR1 SGHAT and CDR2 FQNNGV. CDR3 DNA: TGTGCCAGCAGCTTAGACGAGTCGTTCGGGACTGCTTATAATTCACCCCTCCACTTT. This translates into CASSLDESFGTAYNSPLHF. Full variable domain (remainder filled in from reference TRBV11-2 and TRBJ1-6): EAGVAQSPRYKIIEKRQSVAFWCNPISGHATLYWYQQILGQGPKLLIQFQNNGVVDDSQLPKDRFSAERLKGVDSTLKIQPAKLEDSAVYLCASSLDESFGTAYNSPLHFGNGTRLTVT.

The chain is built from TRBV5-6 and TRBJ1-1; D is possibly TRBD1 (5 bases). The CDR3 has 14 residues. V was cut by 4 bases and J by 5 bases, with 15 bases left in between. Germline V CDR1 and CDR2: SGHDT, YYEEEE. The CDR3 loop reads CASSAGWGGTEAFF. CDR3 sequence (DNA): TGTGCCAGCAGCGCAGGGTGGGGGGGGACTGAAGCTTTCTTT.

This chain uses TRBV5-4 with TRBJ2-7, with 11 bases fitting TRBD1. Germline lookup yields CDR1 SGHNT and CDR2 YYREEE (reference sequence). This CDR3 comprises 14 residues. V was clipped by 4 bases and J by 6 bases; unmatched bases: 6. The CDR3 sequence is CASSRGQGAAEQYF. As DNA, the CDR3 is TGTGCCAGCAGCCGAGGACAGGGGGCTGCCGAGCAGTACTTC.

This clonotype has at least ten counts. The CDR3 here is CSARGQAKGLAGYTF. For the CDR3, the DNA is TGCAGTGCTAGAGGACAGGCCAAAGGGCTCGCGGGCTACACCTTC. The chain joins TRBV20-1 to TRBJ1-2, with D perhaps matching TRBD1 (6 bases). V was clipped by 1 base and J by 8 bases, with 20 bases between them. Germline CDR1 reads DFQATT; CDR2 reads SNEGSKA (reference sequence). The CDR3 sequence is 15 residues long.

Only a few counts were recorded for this clonotype. This chain joins TRBV9 and TRBJ2-1; D unclear. The CDR3 has 15 amino acids. V gave up 1 base and J gave up 7 bases, with 15 bases separating them. Germline-derived CDR1 and CDR2 are SGDLS and YYNGEE. The CDR3 region has the DNA TGTGCCAGCAGCGTACGGAGTATTGGTTGGAATGAGCAGTTCTTC. Translation: CASSVRSIGWNEQFF. Full variable domain (missing parts from reference TRBV9 and TRBJ2-1): DSGVTQTPKHLITATGQRVTLRCSPRSGDLSVYWYQQSLDQGLQFLIQYYNGEERAKGNILERFSAQQFPDLHSELNLSSLELGDSALYFCASSVRSIGWNEQFFGPGTRLTVL.

The J gene is TRBJ1-1, the V gene TRBV1. TRBV1 is classified as a pseudogene. This CDR3 contains 14 residues. The CDR3 nucleotides are TGCACCAGCAGTCGAGAGCAGTCGGACACTGAAGCTTTCTTT. Translation gives CTSSREQSDTEAFF.

This rearrangement joins TRBV5-5 to TRBJ1-1, with D hard to call. This CDR3 contains 15 residues. Per germline, CDR1 SGHKS and CDR2 YYEKEE (reference sequence). V was cut by 2 bases and J by 4 bases, with 15 bases left in between. The CDR3, as DNA: TGTGCCAGCAGCTTTAGGTCGGGGTCAGGCACTGAAGCTTTCTTT. Amino acids: CASSFRSGSGTEAFF.

The chain recombines TRBV20-1 with TRBJ1-2; D uncertain. V shed 6 bases and J shed 0 bases, with 11 bases lying between them. The CDR3 is 13 residues long. In germline, CDR1 is DFQATT, CDR2 SNEGSKA (reference sequence). The CDR3 region is CSAPPSTNYGYTF. The CDR3 bases are TGCAGTGCCCCCCCTTCAACTAACTATGGCTACACCTTC.

This clonotype was detected ten times or more. The chain has TRBV12-3 or TRBV12-4 and TRBJ2-2; no clear D gene. The CDR3 runs to 13 residues. V was clipped by 3 bases and J by 6 bases, with 8 bases between them. CDR3 nucleotide sequence: TGTGCCAGCAGTTTCTTAGGAGCCGGGGAGCTGTTTTTT. Translated, it gives CASSFLGAGELFF.

This sequence joins TRBV15 and TRBJ2-7; 7 bases agree with TRBD2. The CDR3 consists of 19 residues. V lost 2 bases, J lost 0 bases, and 16 bases stayed unmatched. The germline gives CDR1 LNHNV, CDR2 YYDKDF (reference sequence). The CDR3 spells CATSRFPGTKPLGSYEQYF. Here the CDR3 DNA reads TGTGCCACCAGCAGATTTCCCGGGACTAAGCCGTTGGGCTCCTACGAGCAGTACTTC.

This clonotype was counted between two and nine times. The rearrangement uses TRBV28 and TRBJ2-7; D gene unclear. V gave up 6 bases and J gave up 3 bases, with 15 bases separating them. CDR3 length: 14 residues. Germline-derived CDR1 and CDR2 are MDHEN and SYDVKM. The CDR3 coding sequence is TGTGCCAGCAGCCGTACCGGTGTCTTCTACGAGCAGTACTTC. This codes for CASSRTGVFYEQYF.

The chain joins TRBV15 to TRBJ2-5; D is possibly TRBD2 (7 bases). CDR3 length: 15 amino acids. CDR1 is LNHNV and CDR2 is YYDKDF in the germline V gene (reference sequence). V was shortened by 5 bases and J by 1 base, with 14 bases between the two germline ends. CDR3 in amino acids: CATSLGGVLQETQYF. The CDR3 DNA follows: TGTGCCACCAGCTTAGGGGGGGTACTCCAAGAGACCCAGTACTTC.

This clonotype has only a few counts. The chain uses TRBV3-1 and TRBJ2-7, with 11 positions matching TRBD1. Per the germline V gene, CDR1 is LGHDT and CDR2 is YNNKEL (reference sequence). Trimming cost V 7 bases and J 3 bases; bases outside gene matches: 11. The CDR3 length is 16 residues. This chain's CDR3 is CASTPGPGTGGYEQYF. As DNA, the CDR3 is TGTGCCAGCACCCCGGGACCTGGGACAGGGGGCTACGAGCAGTACTTC.

This clonotype was seen only a few times. The gene calls are TRBV5-5 and TRBJ1-2; D unclear. This CDR3 contains 13 residues. V shed 2 bases and J shed 4 bases, with 9 bases lying between them. The germline V gene has CDR1 SGHKS and CDR2 YYEKEE (reference sequence). The CDR3 DNA reads TGTGCCAGCAGCTTCACGGTGGCCTATGGCTACACCTTC. Translation: CASSFTVAYGYTF.

There are a few counts of this clonotype. This chain uses TRBV4-2 with TRBJ2-2; D remains ambiguous. The V gene lost 4 bases and the J gene lost 2 bases, with 14 bases spanning the gap. CDR3 length: 16 residues. The germline V gene has CDR1 LGHNA and CDR2 YNFKEQ. As DNA, the CDR3 is TGTGCCAGCAGCCCGAGTAGGCCGTCCAACACCGGGGAGCTGTTTTTT. Its protein is CASSPSRPSNTGELFF.

This clonotype has more than one count but fewer than ten. The chain uses TRBV24-1 and TRBJ2-2; D not certain. CDR3 length: 13 residues. Germline CDR1 reads KGHDR; CDR2 reads SFDVKD. Trimming cost V 9 bases and J 0 bases, with 7 bases left between them. DNA for the CDR3: TGTGCCACCGGCGGAGCGAACACCGGGGAGCTGTTTTTT. This codes for CATGGANTGELFF.

CDR3 sequence (DNA): TGTGCCAGCAGCTTAGCGGGTTTGAACAGAAACTACGAGCAGTACTTC. Translated, it gives CASSLAGLNRNYEQYF. The chain combines TRBV7-9 with TRBJ2-7; D call uncertain. This CDR3 spans 16 amino acids. Germline-derived CDR1 and CDR2 are SEHNR and FQNEAQ (reference sequence). Trimming removed 0 bases from V and 3 bases from J, with 15 bases in between.

The rearrangement uses TRBV20-1 and TRBJ2-5; no definite D call. The V end was cut by 5 bases, the J end by 1 base, with 8 bases between. This CDR3 region has 12 residues. Germline V CDR1 and CDR2: DFQATT, SNEGSKA (reference sequence). The CDR3 reads CSAWLLQETQYF. The CDR3 coding sequence is TGCAGTGCTTGGTTACTCCAAGAGACCCAGTACTTC.

This clonotype was observed many times. This chain joins TRBV9 and TRBJ2-7, with D tentatively TRBD2 (6 bases). This CDR3 has 14 amino acids. Germline CDR1 is SGDLS and CDR2 is YYNGEE. V was shortened by 0 bases and J by 2 bases, with 9 bases between the two germline ends. The CDR3 region has the DNA TGTGCCAGCAGCGTAGATACGGGAGCCTACGAGCAGTACTTC. Its translation: CASSVDTGAYEQYF.

The rearrangement uses TRBV6-5 and TRBJ1-2; TRBD1 matches at 12 bases. After removal of 2 bases from V and 3 bases from J, the junction contained 1 base not matched to a gene. The germline V gene has CDR1 MNHEY and CDR2 SVGAGI. The CDR3 is 15 residues long. As DNA, the CDR3 is TGTGCCAGCAGTTACGGGACAGGGGGCGACTATGGCTACACCTTC. Residues: CASSYGTGGDYGYTF.

This clonotype was counted many times. The V and J genes are TRBV12-3 or TRBV12-4 and TRBJ2-7; D gene ambiguous. The CDR3 extends over 12 amino acids. Trimming left V 6 bases short and J 3 bases short, with 9 bases between. The CDR3 loop reads CASRNKGYEQYF. DNA for the CDR3: TGTGCCAGCAGAAACAAAGGCTACGAGCAGTACTTC.